Presented here are 27 T cell receptor beta chains from one specimen sequenced in a study of human T cells and chemical hapten exposure. As to time point: patch test 2, 6 weeks after DPC sensitization. Treatment in this sample: therapeutic diphenylcyclopropenone sensitization with weekly scalp DPC. Each CDR3 protein is one row after TCRdb ran MiXCR on the RACE reads. The top ten hold 1.5% to 2% of the sample, which has nearly 55,000 distinct CDR3 sequences, around 9.5% seen once. The source material was whole blood, sampled in connection with sensitization to the hapten diphenylcyclopropenone (DPC). Receptors originate from a woman aged 45-59 years with alopecia areata. Some clones in this sample may be carry-over from other donors' samples.

This chain connects TRBV14 to TRBJ2-3, with D perhaps matching TRBD2 (6 bases). Germline V gives CDR1 SGHDN, CDR2 FVKESK. The CDR3 spans 16 residues. V was clipped by 2 bases and J by 2 bases, with 14 bases between them. CDR3 region: CASSQIPGLPTDTQYF. Here the CDR3 DNA reads TGTGCCAGCAGCCAAATTCCGGGACTTCCCACAGATACGCAGTATTTT.

The rearrangement joins TRBV5-1 to TRBJ1-4, with a tentative D call TRBD1 (6 bases). Germline V gives CDR1 SGHRS, CDR2 YFSETQ. The ends were cut back, 5 bases at V and 5 bases at J, with 19 bases in the middle. The CDR3 has 16 residues. CDR3 sequence: CASRHGQPQENEKLFF. The CDR3 nucleotides read TGCGCCAGCAGGCACGGACAGCCCCAAGAGAATGAAAAACTGTTTTTT. The complete variable domain, with remaining parts taken from reference TRBV5-1 and TRBJ1-4, reads KAGVTQTPRYLIKTRGQQVTLSCSPISGHRSVSWYQQTPGQGLQFLFEYFSETQRNKGNFPGRFSGRQFSNSRSEMNVSTLELGDSALYLCASRHGQPQENEKLFFGSGTQLSVL.

This clonotype was seen only a few times. The CDR3 DNA is TGTGCCAGCAGCTCCTACAGGGATAACACAGATACGCAGTATTTT. Translation gives CASSSYRDNTDTQYF. V is TRBV11-2 and J is TRBJ2-3; D is perhaps TRBD1 (6 bases). This CDR3 comprises 15 residues. Germline values: CDR1 SGHAT, CDR2 FQNNGV. With 4 bases removed from V and 2 bases from J, the gap between germline ends came to 13 bases.

Ten or more counts support this clonotype. J is TRBJ2-3 and V is TRBV28; the match to TRBD2 covers 11 bases. CDR3 length: 17 amino acids. Germline CDR1 and CDR2: MDHEN and SYDVKM. The V and J ends lost 4 bases and 0 bases, in that order; junction bases with no gene match: 6. The CDR3 nucleotides read TGTGCCAGCAGTTCGGCTAGCGGGGGGTGGAGCACAGATACGCAGTATTTT. As protein: CASSSASGGWSTDTQYF.

A note on this clonotype: No conserved phenylalanine or tryptophan is present at the end of the CDR3, so a read error is the likely explanation. The V and J genes are TRBV6-2 or TRBV6-3 and TRBJ1-2, with D perhaps TRBD1 (6 bases). Germline V gene data show CDR1 as MNHEY and CDR2 as SVGEGT. The length of the CDR3 is 18 residues. Trimming took 2 bases from V and 5 from J, leaving 24 bases between them. The CDR3 loop reads CASSYQGQSDYFQYGYTS. The CDR3 bases are TGTGCCAGCAGTTACCAAGGACAGAGCGACTATTTCCAGTATGGCTACACCTCC.

This chain connects TRBV2 to TRBJ1-5, with unresolved D. Germline V gene sequence: CDR1 SNHLY, CDR2 FYNNEI. The CDR3 runs to 18 residues. Deletions cut 4 bases from V and 2 bases from J, with 21 bases between. The CDR3 is CASSGSSPHQEGNQPQHF. Written as DNA, the CDR3 is TGTGCCAGCAGTGGAAGCTCCCCCCATCAGGAGGGCAATCAGCCCCAGCATTTT.

This clonotype was recorded at least ten times. The chain carries TRBV18 and TRBJ1-1; D is uncertain. The germline V and J ends were trimmed by 4 bases and 0 bases, with 6 bases remaining between them. The CDR3 has 13 residues. Germline values: CDR1 KGHSH, CDR2 LQKENI. CDR3 loop: CASSLEMNTEAFF. Written as DNA, the CDR3 is TGTGCCAGCTCACTTGAGATGAACACTGAAGCTTTCTTT.

This clonotype has only a few counts. Here the CDR3 DNA reads TGTGCCAGCAGCTTAGGAACAGCGGGAGCCTCGAACACCGGGGAGCTGTTTTTT. It translates to CASSLGTAGASNTGELFF. This chain joins TRBV11-2 and TRBJ2-2; TRBD2 matches 8 bases. V lost 1 base and J lost 0; bases outside the gene matches: 7. CDR3 size: 18 residues. Germline CDR1 is SGHAT and CDR2 is FQNNGV.

The rearrangement links TRBV2 to TRBJ2-5; 10 nucleotides agree with TRBD1. CDR3 length: 15 residues. Germline V CDR1 and CDR2: SNHLY, FYNNEI. After removal of 4 bases from V and 1 base from J, the junction contained 3 bases not matched to a gene. For the CDR3, the DNA is TGTGCCAGCAGTGCCGGGACAGGGGCCCAAGAGACCCAGTACTTC. Its translation: CASSAGTGAQETQYF. Supplemented by reference TRBV2 and TRBJ2-5, the full variable domain reads EPEVTQTPSHQVTQMGQEVILRCVPISNHLYFYWYRQILGQKVEFLVSFYNNEISEKSEIFDDQFSVERPDGSNFTLKIRSTKLEDSAMYFCASSAGTGAQETQYFGPGTRLLVL.

This clonotype was detected a few times. The chain employs TRBV24-1 and TRBJ2-7; D unclear. There are 15 residues in the CDR3. The V end was cut by 4 bases, the J end by 7 bases, with 19 bases between. In germline, CDR1 is KGHDR, CDR2 SFDVKD. This CDR3 reads CATSDPRRPVEEQYF. Written as DNA, the CDR3 is TGTGCCACCAGTGACCCTCGCCGCCCGGTTGAGGAGCAGTACTTC.

In its sample, this clonotype was seen a few times. The chain joins TRBV9 to TRBJ1-1; D remains ambiguous. CDR3 size: 14 residues. Germline V lookup: CDR1 SGDLS, CDR2 YYNGEE. V was trimmed by 0 bases and J by 0 bases, leaving 6 bases between them. The CDR3 nucleotides are TGTGCCAGCAGCGTAGGAGGTGTGAACACTGAAGCTTTCTTT. Its translation is CASSVGGVNTEAFF.

This clonotype was observed at least ten times. The V and J genes are TRBV4-1 and TRBJ1-1; no firm D call. V dropped 1 base and J dropped 5 bases, with 14 bases sitting between them. There are 15 residues in the CDR3. Germline V lookup: CDR1 MGHRA, CDR2 YSYEKL. In DNA form, the CDR3 reads TGCGCCAGCAGCCAAGCTACTGGGTTGCGGACTGAAGCTTTCTTT. This sequence encodes CASSQATGLRTEAFF.

This clonotype has more than one count but fewer than ten. The V gene is TRBV2, the J gene TRBJ1-5, with D unresolved. The CDR3 has 16 amino acids. CDR1 is SNHLY and CDR2 is FYNNEI in the germline V gene. V lost 2 bases and J 0 bases, leaving 11 bases between the germline ends. CDR3 sequence: CASSESAGYSNQPQHF. For the CDR3, the DNA is TGTGCCAGCAGTGAATCGGCAGGCTATAGCAATCAGCCCCAGCATTTT.

This rearrangement joins TRBV12-3 or TRBV12-4 to TRBJ2-7; D gene ambiguous. This CDR3 spans 15 amino acids. Trimming removed 3 bases at V and 0 bases at J, with 12 bases between. The CDR3 DNA is TGTGCCAGCAGTTTCTTTACAGTTAACTCCTACGAGCAGTACTTC. Translation gives CASSFFTVNSYEQYF.

This clonotype has a count of ten or more. V is TRBV18 and J is TRBJ1-1, with D perhaps matching TRBD1 (5 bases). The CDR3 totals 13 residues. Germline CDR1 is KGHSH and CDR2 is LQKENI. The ends were cut back, 4 bases at V and 8 bases at J, with 14 bases in the middle. Written as DNA, the CDR3 is TGTGCCAGCTCACGATTGGACACGGCAGAAGCTTTCTTT. This encodes CASSRLDTAEAFF.

The chain uses TRBV24-1 and TRBJ2-1; D is undetermined. CDR3 length: 12 amino acids. V shed 6 bases and J shed 5 bases, with 7 bases lying between them. Germline V gene lookup returns CDR1 KGHDR and CDR2 SFDVKD. For the CDR3, the DNA is TGTGCCACCAGTTTCTTCGACAATGAGCAGTTCTTC. Protein sequence: CATSFFDNEQFF.

In its sample, this clonotype was seen once. The J gene is TRBJ2-3, the V gene TRBV5-1, with TRBD1 as a possible D gene (6 bases). V was shortened by 0 bases and J by 4 bases, with 9 bases between the two germline ends. Germline V gene data show CDR1 as SGHRS and CDR2 as YFSETQ. The CDR3 extends over 14 amino acids. CDR3 coding DNA: TGCGCCAGCAGCTTGGGACAGGCCTCAGATACGCAGTATTTT. It yields the protein CASSLGQASDTQYF.

In this sample, this clonotype turned up many times. The chain employs TRBV7-8 and TRBJ2-7; tentatively, D is TRBD1 (6 bases). From germline, CDR1 is SGHVS and CDR2 FQNEAQ. V was cut by 5 bases and J by 12 bases, with 20 bases left in between. The CDR3 loop spans 13 amino acids. CDR3 sequence (DNA): TGTGCCAGCAGCCCGGGCGACAGGCCTCTGGTGTACTTC. It encodes CASSPGDRPLVYF.

This clonotype came up many times. V gene TRBV4-1 combines with J gene TRBJ1-2; 7 nucleotides match TRBD1. This CDR3 is 14 amino acids long. CDR1 and CDR2 (germline): MGHRA, YSYEKL. Unmatched junction bases numbered 5, after V lost 3 bases and J lost 4 bases. Here the CDR3 DNA reads TGCGCCAGCAGCCAGGAGACAGGGACCTATGGCTACACCTTC. Translated: CASSQETGTYGYTF.

This clonotype was seen a handful of times. J is TRBJ2-2 and V is TRBV5-6, with D unresolved. There are 13 residues in the CDR3. CDR1 and CDR2 from the germline V gene are SGHDT and YYEEEE. Trimming pared 2 bases from V and 4 bases from J, leaving 6 bases between. CDR3: CASSLSPTGELFF. The CDR3 DNA is TGTGCCAGCAGCTTAAGCCCCACCGGGGAGCTGTTTTTT.

This clonotype was found a few times. The chain combines TRBV6-2 or TRBV6-3 with TRBJ2-2; D is ambiguous. The germline V and J ends were trimmed by 5 bases and 6 bases, with 10 bases remaining between them. The V gene's germline CDR1 is MNHEY and CDR2 SVGEGT. This CDR3 contains 13 residues. CDR3 sequence reads: CASSIGYPGELFF. DNA for the CDR3: TGTGCCAGCAGTATTGGGTACCCCGGGGAGCTGTTTTTT.

The chain recombines TRBV7-9 with TRBJ2-3; D is perhaps TRBD1 or TRBD2 (5 bases each). Germline-derived CDR1 and CDR2 are SEHNR and FQNEAQ (reference sequence). V lost 5 bases and J lost 2, with 11 bases in between. The CDR3 consists of 14 residues. CDR3 region: CASSEGRFTDTQYF. The CDR3 DNA reads as TGTGCCAGCAGCGAGGGACGGTTCACAGATACGCAGTATTTT.

This clonotype occurred a few times. The V call is TRBV3-1, the J call TRBJ1-2; perhaps TRBD1 as D (5 bases). Trimming stripped 0 bases from V and 4 bases from J, with 9 bases between. Germline-derived CDR1 and CDR2 are LGHDT and YNNKEL (reference sequence). This CDR3 is 14 amino acids long. CDR3 sequence reads: CASSQEHGTYGYTF. DNA for the CDR3: TGTGCCAGCAGCCAAGAGCATGGGACCTATGGCTACACCTTC.

The sample holds many counts of this clonotype. The rearrangement links TRBV28 to TRBJ1-1; D is undetermined. Germline V lookup: CDR1 MDHEN, CDR2 SYDVKM. Trimming took off 8 bases at V and 2 bases at J, with 15 bases between the two ends. The CDR3 spans 14 residues. The CDR3 loop reads CASFPVGINTEAFF. In nucleotides, the CDR3 is TGTGCCAGCTTCCCAGTGGGGATAAACACTGAAGCTTTCTTT.

The chain recombines TRBV5-4 with TRBJ2-2; TRBD1 aligns across 9 bases. Germline lookup yields CDR1 SGHNT and CDR2 YYREEE (reference sequence). V lost 4 bases, J lost 6 bases, and 7 bases stayed unmatched. The CDR3 length is 15 residues. The CDR3 here is CASSAGQGKAGELFF. Here the CDR3 DNA reads TGTGCCAGCAGCGCCGGACAGGGGAAAGCCGGGGAGCTGTTTTTT.

This clonotype was detected ten times or more. The chain joins TRBV11-2 to TRBJ2-7, with D unresolved. This CDR3 is 15 amino acids long. V was cut by 3 bases and J by 2 bases, with 14 bases left in between. Germline values: CDR1 SGHAT, CDR2 FQNNGV. The CDR3 is CASSFTAGAAYEQYF. The CDR3 nucleotides are TGTGCCAGCAGCTTCACGGCCGGAGCAGCCTACGAGCAGTACTTC.

J is TRBJ1-1 and V is TRBV10-3; no clear D gene. Trimming shortened V by 2 bases and J by 1 base, and 5 bases separated the two germline ends. There are 13 residues in the CDR3. Germline assignment: CDR1 ENHRY and CDR2 SYGVKD. CDR3 residues: CAISETANTEAFF. The DNA for the CDR3 is TGTGCCATCAGTGAGACAGCGAACACTGAAGCTTTCTTT.